The 11 T cell receptor beta chains below come from one sample, sequenced in a study of T cell responses to AZD1222 COVID-19 vaccine. Here immunoSEQ multiplex PCR was the method, and the copy in TCRdb shows in-frame clones only, minus some. The profile shows tens of thousands of clones, about 91% of them singletons. The specimen comprised peripheral blood, sampled 28 days after the second AZD1222 dose. The source is an adult who received the AZD1222 COVID-19 vaccine.

The chain carries TRBV7-9 and TRBJ2-7, with TRBD2 identical over 7 bases. Germline V lookup: CDR1 SEHNR, CDR2 FQNEAQ (reference sequence). V was pared by 1 base and J by 5 bases, with 8 bases of the junction left unmatched. CDR3 size: 15 residues. This CDR3 reads CASSLGGRSGNEQYF. The CDR3 DNA is TGTGCCAGCAGCTTAGGGGGACGAAGCGGGAACGAGCAGTACTTC.

The gene calls are TRBV19 and TRBJ1-1; D perhaps matches TRBD1 (6 bases). This CDR3 has 14 residues. CDR1 is LNHDA, CDR2 SQIVND, per germline (reference sequence). Trimming pared 7 bases from V and 1 base from J, leaving 13 bases between. The CDR3 spells CASIQGRGNTEAFF. CDR3 bases: TGTGCCAGTATACAGGGACGGGGGAACACTGAAGCTTTCTTT.

The chain has TRBV6-5 and TRBJ1-6; D not certain. Germline CDR1 MNHEY, CDR2 SVGAGI. With 3 bases removed from V and 12 bases from J, the gap between germline ends came to 12 bases. CDR3 length: 13 amino acids. Here the CDR3 DNA reads TGTGCCAGCAGTTATGATAGGGTCCGACCCCTCCACTTT. The encoded protein is CASSYDRVRPLHF.

The DNA of the CDR3 is TGTGCCAGCAGCTTCCGACTAGCGGGAGGGGATACGCAGTATTTT. Protein: CASSFRLAGGDTQYF. The V gene is TRBV5-6, the J gene TRBJ2-3; 14 bases align to TRBD2. This CDR3 spans 15 amino acids. CDR1 and CDR2 from the germline V gene are SGHDT and YYEEEE. The J segment lost 6 bases and the V segment lost 2 bases, leaving 2 bases of the junction unmatched.

This rearrangement joins TRBV6-5 to TRBJ2-3, with TRBD2 identical over 8 bases. This CDR3 has 15 amino acids. Per the germline V gene, CDR1 is MNHEY and CDR2 is SVGAGI. V shed 2 bases and J 2 bases; nucleotides not matched to a gene: 3. CDR3 DNA: TGTGCCAGCAGTTACACTAGCGGTGACACAGATACGCAGTATTTT. Translated, it gives CASSYTSGDTDTQYF.

This chain uses TRBV2 with TRBJ2-2; D is undetermined. CDR3 size: 16 residues. Per germline, CDR1 SNHLY and CDR2 FYNNEI. Trimming shortened V by 5 bases and J by 2 bases, and 15 bases separated the two germline ends. The CDR3: CASSLLRRPNTGELFF. The CDR3 coding sequence is TGTGCCAGCAGTCTCCTAAGGCGGCCTAACACCGGGGAGCTGTTTTTT.

V gene TRBV2 combines with J gene TRBJ1-4, with 9 bases aligning to TRBD1. The CDR3 is made up of 15 amino acids. After removal of 0 bases from V and 8 bases from J, the junction contained 4 bases not matched to a gene. Germline CDR1 is SNHLY and CDR2 is FYNNEI. CDR3 loop: CASSEAGTGNEKLFF. CDR3 sequence (DNA): TGTGCCAGCAGTGAAGCCGGGACAGGGAACGAAAAACTGTTTTTT. The whole variable domain, remainder taken from reference TRBV2 and TRBJ1-4, is EPEVTQTPSHQVTQMGQEVILRCVPISNHLYFYWYRQILGQKVEFLVSFYNNEISEKSEIFDDQFSVERPDGSNFTLKIRSTKLEDSAMYFCASSEAGTGNEKLFFGSGTQLSVL.

The V gene is TRBV6-5, the J gene TRBJ2-7, with D maybe TRBD1 (6 bases). CDR3 size: 16 residues. The V end lost 0 bases, the J end lost 0 bases, and 12 bases lay between the germline ends. Germline CDR1 is MNHEY and CDR2 is SVGAGI. The CDR3 nucleotides read TGTGCCAGCAGTTACTCACAGGGTTACAGCTCCTACGAGCAGTACTTC. As protein: CASSYSQGYSSYEQYF.

V gene TRBV28 combines with J gene TRBJ2-5; D is ambiguous. Between the trimmed V and J ends, which lost 7 bases and 0 bases, there was a span of 9 bases. Germline assignment: CDR1 MDHEN and CDR2 SYDVKM. This CDR3 region has 13 residues. The CDR3 bases are TGTGCCAGCAACTCCCCCAACCAAGAGACCCAGTACTTC. Protein sequence: CASNSPNQETQYF.

This clone was counted once. The chain couples TRBV19 to TRBJ2-7; D gene ambiguous. CDR1 and CDR2 (germline): LNHDA, SQIVND (reference sequence). Trimming pared 3 bases from V and 2 bases from J, leaving 11 bases between. The length of the CDR3 is 14 residues. CDR3 DNA: TGTGCCAGTAGTATGATCGGGTTAACCTACGAGCAGTACTTC. It yields the protein CASSMIGLTYEQYF.

The count of this clone is one. The chain joins TRBV6-5 to TRBJ2-1; D call uncertain. The CDR3 sequence is 11 residues long. Per germline, CDR1 MNHEY and CDR2 SVGAGI. Trimming pared 9 bases from V and 6 bases from J, leaving 9 bases between. CDR3 region: CASGVLNEQFF. The CDR3 DNA reads as TGTGCCAGTGGAGTTCTCAATGAGCAGTTCTTC.